This passage covers 25 T cell receptor beta chains from one sample sequenced in a study of blood T cells in healthy people across ages. Through a sample-barcoded 5' primer and a J-beta primer mix, a second PCR was run for roughly 6 to 11 cycles. TCRdb reprocessed the 5' RACE reads with MiXCR, giving one entry per CDR3 protein. The sample contains about a million distinct CDR3 sequences, 30% to 40% of which appear only once. Sequencing was done on a sample of blood. These receptors were taken from a young man in good health.

Many counts were recorded for this clonotype. This sequence joins TRBV20-1 and TRBJ2-5; D is uncertain. Germline V CDR1 and CDR2: DFQATT, SNEGSKA (reference sequence). Trimming shortened V by 5 bases and J by 1 base, and 8 bases separated the two germline ends. The CDR3 loop spans 12 amino acids. The CDR3 sequence is CSALTSQETQYF. For the CDR3, the DNA is TGCAGTGCTTTGACAAGCCAAGAGACCCAGTACTTC.

This clonotype was detected a few times. This chain uses TRBV4-2 with TRBJ1-4; 10 bases align to TRBD1. This CDR3 spans 15 amino acids. Germline V lookup: CDR1 LGHNA, CDR2 YNFKEQ. After removal of 4 bases from V and 5 bases from J, the junction contained 4 bases not matched to a gene. The CDR3 bases are TGTGCCAGCAGCCGACGGACAGGGGGAAATGAAAAACTGTTTTTT. Protein: CASSRRTGGNEKLFF.

This rearrangement joins TRBV6-5 to TRBJ1-6, with TRBD1 matching 8 bases. Germline V CDR1 and CDR2: MNHEY, SVGAGI. V lost 6 bases to trimming and J lost 13 bases; unmatched junction nucleotides: 5. This CDR3 has 12 amino acids. The CDR3 loop is CASSLRGLPLHF. CDR3 nucleotides: TGTGCCAGCAGCCTCAGGGGGCTTCCCCTCCACTTT.

The sample holds a few counts of this clonotype. The V call is TRBV7-2, the J call TRBJ1-2; D call uncertain. The germline V gene has CDR1 SGHTA and CDR2 FQGNSA. Trimming took off 0 bases at V and 0 bases at J, with 11 bases between the two ends. This CDR3 has 16 residues. The CDR3 DNA sequence: TGTGCCAGCAGCTTAGCCCACAGAAGAGCTAACTATGGCTACACCTTC. Translated: CASSLAHRRANYGYTF.

Note on this clonotype: The junction does not match germline at one end; this may be a read error. The V gene is TRBV6-5, the J gene TRBJ2-5; no clear D gene. Germline values: CDR1 MNHEY, CDR2 SVGAGI. CDR3 length equals 14 residues. CDR3 region: CASRYSGYQETQYF. DNA for the CDR3: TGTGCCAGCAGGTACTCGGGTTACCAAGAGACCCAGTACTTC.

This clonotype came up a few times. The rearrangement links TRBV4-3 to TRBJ1-6; no reliable D call. V dropped 4 bases and J dropped 8 bases, with 18 bases sitting between them. This CDR3 spans 16 amino acids. Germline V gives CDR1 LGHNA, CDR2 YSLEER. The CDR3 is CASSPELDSGDSPLHF. In nucleotides, the CDR3 is TGCGCCAGCAGCCCAGAGTTGGACTCGGGAGATTCACCCCTCCACTTT.

This rearrangement joins TRBV20-1 to TRBJ1-2, with 9 nucleotides matching TRBD1. Unmatched junction bases numbered 6, after V lost 0 bases and J lost 7 bases. The CDR3 covers 14 residues. Germline V CDR1 and CDR2: DFQATT, SNEGSKA (reference sequence). CDR3 amino acids: CSARDETGGRGYTF. As DNA, the CDR3 is TGCAGTGCTAGAGATGAGACAGGGGGTCGTGGCTACACCTTC.

This clonotype showed up just a few times. This chain joins TRBV6-2 or TRBV6-3 and TRBJ1-2, with a possible D match to TRBD1 (6 bases). Trimming pared 7 bases from V and 6 bases from J, leaving 21 bases between. This CDR3 has 15 residues. In germline, CDR1 is MNHEY, CDR2 SVGEGT. CDR3 sequence (DNA): TGTGCCAGCACCTTACCCTCCAGGGGAGGGGATGGCTACACCTTC. This encodes CASTLPSRGGDGYTF.

This clonotype was seen only once. CDR3 protein: CASSQDLGAAEQYF. CDR3 sequence (DNA): TGCGCCAGCAGCCAAGATCTGGGGGCCGCTGAGCAGTACTTC. J is TRBJ2-5 and V is TRBV4-1; possible D gene TRBD1, 6 bases. The germline V gene has CDR1 MGHRA and CDR2 YSYEKL. CDR3 length: 14 residues. V was cut by 0 bases and J by 11 bases, with 16 bases left in between.

This chain joins TRBV30 and TRBJ1-2; possibly TRBD1 for D (5 bases). The V gene's germline CDR1 is GTSNPN and CDR2 SVGIG (reference sequence). V lost 4 bases and J 2 bases, leaving 8 bases between the germline ends. This CDR3 contains 12 residues. CDR3 in DNA: TGTGCCTGGACAGCAGGGAACTATGGCTACACCTTC. Translation gives CAWTAGNYGYTF.

This chain links TRBV2 with TRBJ2-3; TRBD2 matches 10 bases. The CDR3 extends over 15 amino acids. CDR1 and CDR2 (germline): SNHLY, FYNNEI. The J segment lost 4 bases and the V segment lost 5 bases, leaving 6 bases of the junction unmatched. The CDR3 spells CASSIGTSDADTQYF. As DNA, the CDR3 is TGTGCCAGCAGTATTGGGACTAGCGACGCAGATACGCAGTATTTT.

The chain has TRBV20-1 and TRBJ2-6; 9 bases fit TRBD1. The CDR3 sequence is 18 residues long. Trimming at V came to 5 bases and at J to 0 bases, leaving 11 bases not matched to a gene. The germline CDR1 and CDR2 sequences are DFQATT and SNEGSKA (reference sequence). CDR3 DNA sequence: TGCAGTGCTGTCAGAGGGGACAGGGTCTCCTCTGGGGCCAACGTCCTGACTTTC. It encodes CSAVRGDRVSSGANVLTF.

The chain links TRBV7-2 to TRBJ1-4; TRBD1 matches at 10 bases. Germline values: CDR1 SGHTA, CDR2 FQGNSA. This CDR3 is 16 amino acids long. V lost 5 bases to trimming and J lost 2 bases; unmatched junction nucleotides: 5. The CDR3 nucleotides read TGTGCCAGCAGCGCCCGACAGGGGGCTACTAATGAAAAACTGTTTTTT. This encodes CASSARQGATNEKLFF.

The rearrangement links TRBV24-1 to TRBJ2-1; TRBD1 or TRBD2 may be the D gene (5 bases each). The CDR3 extends over 14 amino acids. Germline V gene data show CDR1 as KGHDR and CDR2 as SFDVKD. V lost 6 bases and J lost 7, with 15 bases in between. CDR3 sequence: CATSPTGRPNEQFF. CDR3 DNA sequence: TGTGCCACCAGTCCGACGGGGCGACCGAATGAGCAGTTCTTC.

The chain has TRBV5-1 and TRBJ1-4; D gene ambiguous. The germline V gene encodes CDR1 SGHRS and CDR2 YFSETQ. The CDR3 runs 14 residues. Trimming pared 0 bases from V and 5 bases from J, leaving 8 bases between. CDR3 amino acids: CASSLVGKNEKLFF. As DNA, the CDR3 is TGCGCCAGCAGCTTGGTAGGGAAGAATGAAAAACTGTTTTTT.

The chain carries TRBV6-5 and TRBJ2-4; no clear D. The end of the DNA is better explained by TRBJ2-5, so the J call may be wrong. CDR1 is MNHEY and CDR2 is SVGAGI in the germline V gene. This CDR3 region has 16 residues. In nucleotides, the CDR3 is TGTGCCAGCAGTTACTGGGGATCTCGGATGGCGGAGACCCAGTACTTC. This codes for CASSYWGSRMAETQYF.

This chain uses TRBV7-9 with TRBJ2-3; D is possibly TRBD1 (6 bases). The V gene lost 5 bases and the J gene lost 0 bases, with 15 bases spanning the gap. CDR3 length equals 16 residues. Germline CDR1 reads SEHNR; CDR2 reads FQNEAQ (reference sequence). The CDR3 region is CASSNTRDTSTDTQYF. The CDR3 bases are TGTGCCAGCAGCAACACCCGGGACACTAGCACAGATACGCAGTATTTT.

This clonotype was counted between two and nine times. This rearrangement joins TRBV4-2 to TRBJ2-7; 13 positions agree with TRBD2. J gave up 7 bases and V 4 bases, and 4 bases lay outside the gene matches. The CDR3 is made up of 14 amino acids. Germline CDR1 reads LGHNA; CDR2 reads YNFKEQ. The CDR3 DNA reads TGTGCCAGCAGCCCGGGACTAGCGGGGCTTGAGCAGTACTTC. The encoded protein is CASSPGLAGLEQYF.

This clonotype was counted only a few times. This sequence joins TRBV13 and TRBJ2-1, with D perhaps being TRBD1 or TRBD2 (6 bases each). The CDR3 is 13 residues long. V lost 8 bases to trimming and J lost 5 bases, with 13 bases between them. CDR1 and CDR2 from the germline V gene are PRHDT and FYEKMQ (reference sequence). CDR3: CASEEGGDNEQFF. Written as DNA, the CDR3 is TGTGCCAGCGAGGAGGGGGGCGACAATGAGCAGTTCTTC.

The chain uses TRBV6-2 or TRBV6-3 and TRBJ1-1, with 9 bases that match TRBD1. CDR3 length: 15 residues. Trimming cost V 4 bases and J 6 bases; bases outside gene matches: 9. CDR1 is MNHEY and CDR2 is SVGEGT in the germline V gene. CDR3 in amino acids: CASSFSTGGAAEAFF. The CDR3 DNA reads as TGTGCCAGCAGTTTTTCGACAGGGGGAGCGGCTGAAGCTTTCTTT.

The chain is built from TRBV6-2 or TRBV6-3 and TRBJ2-5; D not certain. The CDR3 is 13 residues long. Germline lookup yields CDR1 MNHEY and CDR2 SVGEGT. Trimming removed 5 bases from V and 11 bases from J, with 18 bases in between. CDR3 bases: TGTGCCAGCAGTGAGCCGAATAGAGATGAGCAGTACTTC. Translation: CASSEPNRDEQYF.

A few counts support this clonotype. This chain connects TRBV6-6 to TRBJ2-1; 7 bases are shared with TRBD1. The V gene's germline CDR1 is MNHNY and CDR2 SVGAGI (reference sequence). With 5 bases clipped from V and 6 bases from J, the junction kept 13 bases outside the gene matches. CDR3 size: 16 residues. The CDR3 DNA reads TGTGCCAGCAGTACCTACACCGGGACAGTCTCCAATGAGCAGTTCTTC. The encoded protein is CASSTYTGTVSNEQFF.

The rearrangement links TRBV5-1 to TRBJ2-1, with 10 bases identical to TRBD2. The J call is uncertain, as TRBJ2-7 better fits the DNA end. The CDR3 spans 16 residues. Germline CDR1 reads SGHRS; CDR2 reads YFSETQ. The DNA of the CDR3 is TGCGCCAGCAGCTCCCGGACTAGCGGATACTACAATGAGCAGTACTTC. Its translation: CASSSRTSGYYNEQYF.

This clonotype came up a few times. This chain joins TRBV4-3 and TRBJ1-6; a weak D match, TRBD1 (5 bases). V lost 4 bases to trimming and J lost 0 bases, with 10 bases between them. This CDR3 is built from 16 residues. Per germline, CDR1 LGHNA and CDR2 YSLEER. CDR3 in amino acids: CASSPDSISYNSPLHF. The CDR3 DNA reads TGCGCCAGCAGCCCTGACAGCATCTCCTATAATTCACCCCTCCACTTT.

The sample holds a few counts of this clonotype. The genes are TRBV5-1 and TRBJ1-1; D is ambiguous. V lost 2 bases, J lost 4 bases, and 12 bases lay in between. Per germline, CDR1 SGHRS and CDR2 YFSETQ. The CDR3 spans 14 residues. In DNA form, the CDR3 reads TGCGCCAGCAGCTTCGAGGGTCGGAGCACTGAAGCTTTCTTT. Amino acid sequence: CASSFEGRSTEAFF. Full variable domain (rest looked up from reference TRBV5-1 and TRBJ1-1): KAGVTQTPRYLIKTRGQQVTLSCSPISGHRSVSWYQQTPGQGLQFLFEYFSETQRNKGNFPGRFSGRQFSNSRSEMNVSTLELGDSALYLCASSFEGRSTEAFFGQGTRLTVV.